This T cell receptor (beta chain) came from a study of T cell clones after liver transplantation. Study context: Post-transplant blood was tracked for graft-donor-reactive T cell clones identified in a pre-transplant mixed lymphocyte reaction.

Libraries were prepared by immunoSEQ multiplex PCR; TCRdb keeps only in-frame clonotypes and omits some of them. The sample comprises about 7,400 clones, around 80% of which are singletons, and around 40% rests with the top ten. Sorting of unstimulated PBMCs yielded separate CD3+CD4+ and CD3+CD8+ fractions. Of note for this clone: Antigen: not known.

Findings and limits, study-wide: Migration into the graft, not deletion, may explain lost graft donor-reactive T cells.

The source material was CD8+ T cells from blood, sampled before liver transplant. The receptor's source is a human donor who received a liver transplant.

CDR3 DNA sequence: TGTGCCACCGGACAGGGATCCTACGAGCAGTACTTC. The encoded protein is CATGQGSYEQYF. This sequence joins TRBV2 and TRBJ2-7; 8 bases agree with TRBD1. The length of the CDR3 is 12 residues. V shed 10 bases and J 1 base; nucleotides not matched to a gene: 3. Germline V gene sequence: CDR1 SNHLY, CDR2 FYNNEI.